This T cell receptor beta chain came from a study of shared clonotypes between healthy human individuals (dated by TCRdb to the early 2020s). General notes on the study: The cohort included a few men and a couple of women between 18 and 49 years of age. For each donor, CD4 naive and CD4 memory were each given three plates, CD8 naive was given two plates, and CD8 memory was given one plate. To estimate repertoire size and how much clonotypes are shared between individuals, the study performed deep sequencing of blood TCR repertoires from a handful of healthy adults. Different laboratories and diverse techniques were used to prepare libraries and sequence TCR repertoires, to increase sequencing depth and limit assay-specific biases. Per donor, leukapheresis produced somewhere between about 0.85 and 8.9 billion PBMCs.

CD8 naive samples consisted of CD45RO-negative cells that were positively selected for CCR7, yielding a CD45RA+CCR7+ population without TemRA cells. Healthy HIV-negative adults with no recently reported acute infections or vaccinations were included as donors. All donors were Caucasian adults living in Nashville, Tennessee, USA. After blood collection by leukapheresis, PBMCs were isolated using Ficoll-Histopaque density gradient centrifugation and then cryopreserved in the vapor phase of liquid nitrogen. Purity and quantity of every magnetically sorted T cell population were checked by analytical flow cytometry. From each sorted fraction, genomic DNA was isolated and quantified by UV absorbance on a Nanodrop 2000c. Study-wide conclusions, independent of this receptor: Sampling was restricted to blood, and TCR repertoires in tissues likely differ from the TCR repertoires found in blood. Because the study included only a small number of donors, the genetic and exposure-history diversity represented was limited. Rarefaction of sorted-subset datasets indicated incomplete sequencing despite the large sequencing depth. Around 5.4% of naive CD4, 3.5% of naive CD8, approximately 2.2% of memory CD4, and approximately 0.39% of memory CD8 clonotypes were shared across several donors. Pairwise subsampling led to the expectation that sequencing depth would affect the degree of clonotype sharing among donors. Naive subsets generally had larger estimated clonotype richness than memory subsets. Clonotypes shared by all four sorted-subset donors showed higher generation probabilities than non-shared clonotypes.

As regards this clone: The antigen it binds to is not known. No quality values exist for individual bases; no much larger clone is one base distant.

TCR CDR3 regions were amplified from genomic DNA by multiplex PCR using the deep immunoSEQ assay. Extracted genomic DNA from each cell subset was spread evenly across all wells of several immunoSEQ 96-well plates, with each plate serving as a replicate. For sorted subsets, each replicate PCR was loaded with 200 ng genomic DNA, equivalent to 30,000 or so T cell genomes. Purified libraries were measured with a Qubit 3.0 fluorometer, size-checked on a Bioanalyzer 2100, and measured again with the KAPA Library Quantification kit. Every immunoSEQ 96-well plate was sequenced on a separate single-read 150-cycle Illumina NextSeq 550 flow cell. The published analysis was carried out like this. Because the immunoSEQ output included only junctional sequences and no quality scores, the filtering could not be the same as the filtering used for full-length reads. To assign V/J genes and CDR3, sequences were annotated using PyIR, a Python wrapper for IgBLAST v1.9, with IMGT germline references. Reads were filtered out if the reads had weak V/J assignments (E-value above 1e-6), no CDR3, stop codons, out-of-frame junctions, or ambiguous translated residues. V3J clonotypes were defined by identical inferred V gene, J gene, and CDR3 amino acid sequence. To compute the percentage overlap between repertoires, the number of shared unique clonotypes was divided by the size of the smaller repertoire. RTK rarefaction, the Chao1 estimator, and Recon v2.1 estimates of unobserved clonotypes were used to assess repertoire richness. Generation probabilities for all TCRbeta clonotypes obtained by the gDNA method from a few donors were computed using OLGA. The source is immuneACCESS, and TCRdb retained only in-frame sequences with V and J called. Part of the clones is not carried over; for the studies checked, unresolved V genes explain less than half of this, and the remainder is unexplained. V, J and clone size are those of that table, while D and trimming were read from the DNA. The sample table contains under 850,000 clones; only one count was recorded for almost 95% of them. 20% to 30% of the sample is taken by the ten largest.

Relative to germline, V is 6 bases shorter and J is 5 bases shorter, with 11 bases between their ends. Including cysteine and phenylalanine, the CDR3 has 13 amino acids. Only the CDR3 region is kept as DNA, spanning 39 bases read in frame from base 1. Taken from the germline V gene, the CDR1 and CDR2 loops are MNHEY and SVGAGI. What was sequenced was naive CD8+ T cells sorted from blood. The sample's cell subset or site label is to be understood as: CD45RA+CCR7+. The clonotype comes from a man aged 25 to 45 in good health. Recombination linked TRBV6-5 to TRBJ1-5, with TRBD1 tentatively as D gene (5 bases match). The CDR3: CASSWTSHQPQHF. Here is the DNA: TGTGCCAGCAGCTGGACATCGCATCAGCCCCAGCATTTT.